This TCR beta chain stems from a study of T cells in Graves' hyperthyroidism and ophthalmopathy. The overall study: The initial diagnosis was the point when peripheral blood was collected, ahead of any treatment. Regarding the study as a whole: Expanded thyroid clonotypes (above 0.001) were mostly also found in blood. From stable hyperthyroidism, ophthalmopathy was set apart by a 13 V-J model.

This clonotype has just a few counts. Its matching antigen is unknown. What was amplified from RNA transcripts were TCR beta CDR3 regions. With the HTBI primer set, the TCR CDR3 went through a first round of RT-PCR. TCRdb called the multiplex PCR reads again in MiXCR, with one record for every CDR3 protein. The sample lists roughly 300,000 distinct CDR3 sequences; roughly 13% were seen once. The CDR3 is made up of 14 amino acids. Trimming stripped 5 bases from V and 6 bases from J, with 17 bases between. CDR1 is SGHTA, CDR2 FQGNSA, per germline. The sample comprised blood. This clonotype was obtained from a woman aged 25 to 39 with Graves' hyperthyroidism. V and J are TRBV7-2 and TRBJ2-7, with a possible D match to TRBD2 (7 bases). As DNA, the CDR3 is TGTGCCAGCAGCCCAGGAGGGGGGAGGGCCGAGCAGTACTTC. This encodes CASSPGGGRAEQYF. Full variable domain (missing parts from reference TRBV7-2 and TRBJ2-7): GAGVSQSPSNKVTEKGKDVELRCDPISGHTALYWYRQSLGQGLEFLIYFQGNSAPDKSGLPSDRFSAERTGGSVSTLTIQRTQQEDSAVYLCASSPGGGRAEQYFGPGTRLTVT.